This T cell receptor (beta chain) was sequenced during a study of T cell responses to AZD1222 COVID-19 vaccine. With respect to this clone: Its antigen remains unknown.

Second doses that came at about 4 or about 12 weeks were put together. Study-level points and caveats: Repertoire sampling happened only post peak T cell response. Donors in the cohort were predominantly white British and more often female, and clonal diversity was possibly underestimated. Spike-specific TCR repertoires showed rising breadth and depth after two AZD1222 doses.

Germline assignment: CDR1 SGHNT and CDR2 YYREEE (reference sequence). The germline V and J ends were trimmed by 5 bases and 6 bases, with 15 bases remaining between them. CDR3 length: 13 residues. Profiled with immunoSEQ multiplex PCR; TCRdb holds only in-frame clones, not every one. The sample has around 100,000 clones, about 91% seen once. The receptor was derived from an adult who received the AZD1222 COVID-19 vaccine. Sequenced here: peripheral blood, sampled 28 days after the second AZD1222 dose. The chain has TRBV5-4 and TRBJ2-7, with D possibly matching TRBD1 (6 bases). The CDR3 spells CASSSAGAGEQYF. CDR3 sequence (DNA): TGTGCCAGCAGTTCCGCAGGGGCCGGCGAGCAGTACTTC. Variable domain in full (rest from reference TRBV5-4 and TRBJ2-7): ETGVTQSPTHLIKTRGQQVTLRCSSQSGHNTVSWYQQALGQGPQFIFQYYREEENGRGNFPPRFSGLQFPNYSSELNVNALELDDSALYLCASSSAGAGEQYFGPGTRLTVT.